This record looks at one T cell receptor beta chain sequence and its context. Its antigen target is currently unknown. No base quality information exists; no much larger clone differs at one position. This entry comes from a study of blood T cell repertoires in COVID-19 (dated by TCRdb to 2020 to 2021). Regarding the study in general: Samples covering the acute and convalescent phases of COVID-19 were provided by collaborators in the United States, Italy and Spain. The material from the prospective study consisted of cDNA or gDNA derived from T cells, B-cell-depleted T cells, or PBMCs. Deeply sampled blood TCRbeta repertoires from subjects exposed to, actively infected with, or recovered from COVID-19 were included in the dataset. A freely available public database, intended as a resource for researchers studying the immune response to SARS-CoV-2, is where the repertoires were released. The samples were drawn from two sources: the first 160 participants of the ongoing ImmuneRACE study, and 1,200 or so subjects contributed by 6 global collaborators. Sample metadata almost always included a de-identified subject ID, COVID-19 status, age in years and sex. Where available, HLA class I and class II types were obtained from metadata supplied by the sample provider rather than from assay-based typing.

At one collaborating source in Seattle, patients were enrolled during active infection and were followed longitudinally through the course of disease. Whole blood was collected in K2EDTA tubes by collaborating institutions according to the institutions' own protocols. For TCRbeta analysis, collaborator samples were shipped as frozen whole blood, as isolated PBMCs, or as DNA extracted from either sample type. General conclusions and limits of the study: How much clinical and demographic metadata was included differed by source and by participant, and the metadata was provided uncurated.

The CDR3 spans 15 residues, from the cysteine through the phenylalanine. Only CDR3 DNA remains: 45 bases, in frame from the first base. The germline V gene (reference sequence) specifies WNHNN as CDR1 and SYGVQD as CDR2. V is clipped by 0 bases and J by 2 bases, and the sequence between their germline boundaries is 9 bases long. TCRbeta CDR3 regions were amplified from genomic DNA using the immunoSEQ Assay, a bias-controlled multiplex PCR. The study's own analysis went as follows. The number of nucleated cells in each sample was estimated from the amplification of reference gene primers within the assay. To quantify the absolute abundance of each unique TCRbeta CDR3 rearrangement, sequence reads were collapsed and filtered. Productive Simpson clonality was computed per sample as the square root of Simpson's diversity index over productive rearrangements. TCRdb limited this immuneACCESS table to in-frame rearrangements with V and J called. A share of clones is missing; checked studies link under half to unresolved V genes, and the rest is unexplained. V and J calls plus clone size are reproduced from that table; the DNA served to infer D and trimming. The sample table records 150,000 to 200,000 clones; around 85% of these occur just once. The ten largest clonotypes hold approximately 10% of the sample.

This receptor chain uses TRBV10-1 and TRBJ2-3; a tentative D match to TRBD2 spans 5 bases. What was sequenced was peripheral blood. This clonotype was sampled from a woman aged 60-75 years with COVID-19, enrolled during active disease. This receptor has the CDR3 CASSESLLATDTQYF. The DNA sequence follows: TGCGCCAGCAGTGAGTCGCTCCTAGCCACAGATACGCAGTATTTT.